The 2 T cell receptor beta chains presented below share a single source sample, sequenced in a study of shared clonotypes between healthy human individuals. Measured with immunoSEQ multiplex PCR; TCRdb has only the in-frame clones, and not every one. The repertoire holds approximately 2.5 million clones, with around 94% as singletons. The sample comprised naive CD4+ T cells sorted from blood. Noted subset: CD45RA+ positively selected. The receptors stem from a man aged 18 to 29 in good health.

The J gene is TRBJ2-7, the V gene TRBV9, with TRBD1 matching 7 bases. The germline V gene has CDR1 SGDLS and CDR2 YYNGEE. The CDR3 is 13 residues long. The trim removed 3 bases at V and 4 bases at J, leaving 4 bases unmatched. CDR3 region: CASSAVQGYEQYF. CDR3 nucleotide sequence: TGTGCCAGCAGCGCCGTACAGGGGTACGAGCAGTACTTC.

V and J are TRBV5-1 and TRBJ2-1, with 10 bases lining up with TRBD2. Germline trimming cut 0 bases from V and 9 bases from J; bases unmatched to any gene: 6. The CDR3 contains 15 residues. Germline CDR1 reads SGHRS; CDR2 reads YFSETQ. CDR3 DNA sequence: TGCGCCAGCAGCTTGGAAGCGGGAGGGCTTAGTGAGCAGTTCTTC. It encodes CASSLEAGGLSEQFF.